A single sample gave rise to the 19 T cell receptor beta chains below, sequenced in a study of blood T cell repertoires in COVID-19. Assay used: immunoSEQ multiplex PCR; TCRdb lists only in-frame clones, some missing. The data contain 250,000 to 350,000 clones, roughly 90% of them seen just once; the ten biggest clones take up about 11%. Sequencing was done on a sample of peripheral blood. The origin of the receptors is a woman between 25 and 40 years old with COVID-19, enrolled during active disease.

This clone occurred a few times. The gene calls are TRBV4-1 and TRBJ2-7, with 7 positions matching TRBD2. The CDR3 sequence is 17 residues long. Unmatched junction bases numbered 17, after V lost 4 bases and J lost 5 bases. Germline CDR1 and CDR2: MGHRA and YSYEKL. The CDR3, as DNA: TGCGCCAGCAGCCCCTTGTTGGTAGCGGGTTCCCTCAACGAGCAGTACTTC. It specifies CASSPLLVAGSLNEQYF.

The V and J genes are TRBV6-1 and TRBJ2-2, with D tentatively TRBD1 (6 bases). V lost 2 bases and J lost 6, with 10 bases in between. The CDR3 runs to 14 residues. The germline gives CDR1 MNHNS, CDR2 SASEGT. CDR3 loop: CASSELAGAGELFF. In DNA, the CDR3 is TGTGCCAGCAGTGAACTAGCAGGGGCCGGGGAGCTGTTTTTT.

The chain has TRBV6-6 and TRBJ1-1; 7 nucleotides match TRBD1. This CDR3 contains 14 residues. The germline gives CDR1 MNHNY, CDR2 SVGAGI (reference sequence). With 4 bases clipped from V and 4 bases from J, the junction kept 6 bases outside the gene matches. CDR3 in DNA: TGTGCCAGCAGTTTAACAGGGGTAGGCACTGAAGCTTTCTTT. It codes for CASSLTGVGTEAFF.

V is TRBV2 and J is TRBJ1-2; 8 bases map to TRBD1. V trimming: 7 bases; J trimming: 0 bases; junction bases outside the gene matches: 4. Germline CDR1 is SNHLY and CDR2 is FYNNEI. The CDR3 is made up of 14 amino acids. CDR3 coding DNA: TGTGCCAGCACCCGGACAGGGACTAACTATGGCTACACCTTC. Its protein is CASTRTGTNYGYTF. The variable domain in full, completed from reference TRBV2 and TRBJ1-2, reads EPEVTQTPSHQVTQMGQEVILRCVPISNHLYFYWYRQILGQKVEFLVSFYNNEISEKSEIFDDQFSVERPDGSNFTLKIRSTKLEDSAMYFCASTRTGTNYGYTFGSGTRLTVV.

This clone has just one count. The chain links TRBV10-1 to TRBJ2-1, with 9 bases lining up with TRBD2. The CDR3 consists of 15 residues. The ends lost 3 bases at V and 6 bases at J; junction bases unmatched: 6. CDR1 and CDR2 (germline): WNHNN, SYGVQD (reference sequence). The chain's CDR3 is CASSDLAGVFNEQFF. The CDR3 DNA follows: TGCGCCAGCAGTGACTTAGCGGGAGTATTCAATGAGCAGTTCTTC.

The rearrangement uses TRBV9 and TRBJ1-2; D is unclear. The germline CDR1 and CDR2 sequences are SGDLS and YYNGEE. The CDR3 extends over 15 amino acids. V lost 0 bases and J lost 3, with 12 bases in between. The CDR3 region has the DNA TGTGCCAGCAGCGTAGGCAGGCTGTTGGACTATGGCTACACCTTC. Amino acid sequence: CASSVGRLLDYGYTF.

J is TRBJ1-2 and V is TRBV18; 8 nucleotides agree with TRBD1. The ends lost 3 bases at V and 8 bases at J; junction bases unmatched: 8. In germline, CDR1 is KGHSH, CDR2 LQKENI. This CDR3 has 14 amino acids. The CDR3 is CASSPPTGVQGYTF. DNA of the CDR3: TGTGCCAGCTCACCGCCGACAGGGGTTCAGGGCTACACCTTC.

The CDR3 protein is CASSGTGRMGEQFF. The CDR3 DNA reads TGTGCCAGCAGCGGGACAGGGAGGATGGGTGAGCAGTTCTTC. V and J are TRBV11-3 and TRBJ2-1; the match to TRBD1 covers 9 bases. CDR3 length: 14 residues. J was trimmed by 9 bases and V by 5 bases; bases with no gene match: 8. Germline loops: CDR1 SGHNT, CDR2 YENEEA. The full variable domain, in which reference TRBV11-3 and TRBJ2-1 provide the parts outside the CDR3, is EAGVVQSPRYKIIEKKQPVAFWCNPISGHNTLYWYLQNLGQGPELLIRYENEEAVDDSQLPKDRFSAERLKGVDSTLKIQPAELGDSAVYLCASSGTGRMGEQFFGPGTRLTVL.

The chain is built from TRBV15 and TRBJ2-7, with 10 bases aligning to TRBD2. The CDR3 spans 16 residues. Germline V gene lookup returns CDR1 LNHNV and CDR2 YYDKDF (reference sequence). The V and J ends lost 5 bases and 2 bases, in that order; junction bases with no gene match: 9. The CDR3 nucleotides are TGTGCCACCAGCTTCCTACCTAGCGGGAGTGCCTACGAGCAGTACTTC. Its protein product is CATSFLPSGSAYEQYF.

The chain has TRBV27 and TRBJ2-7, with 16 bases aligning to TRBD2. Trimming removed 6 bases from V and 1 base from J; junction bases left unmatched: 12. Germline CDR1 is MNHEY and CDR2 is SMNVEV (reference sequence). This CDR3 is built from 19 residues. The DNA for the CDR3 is TGTGCCAGCAGACCCATCCCGGGACTAGCGGGAGGGATTTCCTACGAGCAGTACTTC. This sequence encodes CASRPIPGLAGGISYEQYF.

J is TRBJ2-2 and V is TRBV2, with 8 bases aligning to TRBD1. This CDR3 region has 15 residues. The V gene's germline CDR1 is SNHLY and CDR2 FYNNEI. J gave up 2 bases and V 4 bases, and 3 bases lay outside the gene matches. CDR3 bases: TGTGCCAGCAGTGCGGACAGGGTTAACACCGGGGAGCTGTTTTTT. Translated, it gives CASSADRVNTGELFF.

CDR3 loop: CAWSVAGLDTQYF. The CDR3 DNA follows: TGTGCCTGGAGTGTAGCGGGCCTAGATACGCAGTATTTT. The chain carries TRBV30 and TRBJ2-3; a possible D gene is TRBD2 (6 bases). V lost 0 bases and J 5 bases, leaving 9 bases between the germline ends. CDR1 and CDR2 (germline): GTSNPN, SVGIG (reference sequence). The CDR3 covers 13 residues.

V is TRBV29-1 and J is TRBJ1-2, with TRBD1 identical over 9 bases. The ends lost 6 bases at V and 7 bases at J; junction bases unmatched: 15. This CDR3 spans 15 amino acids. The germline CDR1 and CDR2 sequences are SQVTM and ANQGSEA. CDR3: CSVTGQGLWKSGYTF. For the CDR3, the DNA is TGCAGCGTGACGGGACAGGGACTTTGGAAGAGTGGCTACACCTTC.

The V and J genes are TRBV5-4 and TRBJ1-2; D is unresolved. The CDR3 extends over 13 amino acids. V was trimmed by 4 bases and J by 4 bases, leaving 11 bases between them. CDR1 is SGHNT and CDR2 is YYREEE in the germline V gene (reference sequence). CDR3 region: CASSPAASYGYTF. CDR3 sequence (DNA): TGTGCCAGCAGCCCCGCCGCCAGCTATGGCTACACCTTC.

The CDR3 protein is CASSFLRTSSKRVEQFF. The CDR3 DNA sequence: TGTGCCAGCAGTTTCCTCAGGACTAGTTCTAAACGGGTTGAGCAGTTCTTC. The chain carries TRBV6-2 or TRBV6-3 and TRBJ2-1, with 7 bases fitting TRBD2. Trimming at V came to 4 bases and at J to 9 bases, leaving 18 bases not matched to a gene. This CDR3 is 17 amino acids long. CDR1 is MNHEY, CDR2 SVGEGT, per germline.

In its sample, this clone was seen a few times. CDR3 coding DNA: TGTGCCAGCAGCCAAACGTCTGGTAAGGCCGGGAGCAATGAGCAGTTCTTC. It codes for CASSQTSGKAGSNEQFF. This chain links TRBV4-2 with TRBJ2-1, with D possibly TRBD2 on 6 matching bases. The CDR3 contains 17 residues. V lost 2 bases, J lost 6 bases, and 20 bases lay in between. Germline CDR1 is LGHNA and CDR2 is YNFKEQ.

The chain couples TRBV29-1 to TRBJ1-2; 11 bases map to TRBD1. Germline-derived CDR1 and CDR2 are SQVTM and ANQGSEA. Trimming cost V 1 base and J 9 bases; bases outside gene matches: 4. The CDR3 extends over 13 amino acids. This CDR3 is CSVEVGQGVSYTF. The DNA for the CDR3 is TGCAGCGTTGAAGTGGGACAGGGGGTTAGCTACACCTTC.

As DNA, the CDR3 is TGTGCCAGCAACTCCAATATTAATGAGCAGTTCTTC. The encoded protein is CASNSNINEQFF. V is TRBV7-2 and J is TRBJ2-1; D uncertain. This CDR3 comprises 12 residues. V was trimmed by 7 bases and J by 7 bases, leaving 11 bases between them. Per the germline V gene, CDR1 is SGHTA and CDR2 is FQGNSA.

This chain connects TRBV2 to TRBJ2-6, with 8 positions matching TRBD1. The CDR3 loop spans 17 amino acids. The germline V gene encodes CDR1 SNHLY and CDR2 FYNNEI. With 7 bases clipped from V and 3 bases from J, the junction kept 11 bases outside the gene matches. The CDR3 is CASNLDRERHGANVLTF. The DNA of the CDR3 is TGTGCCAGCAACCTGGACAGGGAAAGGCATGGGGCCAACGTCCTGACTTTC. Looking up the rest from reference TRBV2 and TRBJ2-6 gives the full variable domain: EPEVTQTPSHQVTQMGQEVILRCVPISNHLYFYWYRQILGQKVEFLVSFYNNEISEKSEIFDDQFSVERPDGSNFTLKIRSTKLEDSAMYFCASNLDRERHGANVLTFGAGSRLTVL.